The rows below give T cell receptor beta chains drawn from one sample of a study of sequential checkpoint blockade in melanoma. Only in-frame clones appear in the TCRdb table, and some are missing; sequencing was by immunoSEQ multiplex PCR. The top ten clones hold over 5.5% of a sample with 20,000 to 25,000 clones, about 27% of them seen once. The sample here was tumor tissue (inferred from file names), taken from a patient given nivolumab and ipilimumab in sequence. The source of these receptors is a human donor with melanoma. CDR3s include the opening cysteine and the closing phenylalanine or tryptophan. D genes are given only for firm matches. Rows give clone size only sometimes, using once, few, many, or a class for an expanded clone.

TRBV10-1	TRBJ2-5	NA	NA	CASSELRETQYF	TGCGCCAGCAGTGAGCTCAGAGAGACCCAGTACTTC
TRBV30	TRBJ2-3	TRBD2	NA	CAWSVGYTSGTFTDTQYF	TGTGCCTGGAGCGTAGGATATACTAGCGGGACGTTCACAGATACGCAGTATTTT
TRBV18	TRBJ2-7	NA	NA	CASSSRQLPNPYEQYF	TGTGCCAGCTCGAGCCGACAGTTACCCAACCCCTACGAGCAGTACTTC
TRBV11-3	TRBJ2-1	NA	many	CASSLASTPRGAYNEQFF	TGTGCCAGCAGCTTGGCCTCAACGCCCCGAGGGGCCTACAATGAGCAGTTCTTC
TRBV12-1	TRBJ2-3	NA	NA	CASSLGTGGTDTQYF	TGTGCCAGCAGCCTCGGGACAGGGGGCACAGATACGCAGTATTTT
TRBV6-8	TRBJ1-4	NA	medium-sized	CASSTGATNEKLFF	TGTGCCAGCAGTACAGGAGCAACTAATGAAAAACTGTTTTTT
TRBV11-3	TRBJ2-3	NA	NA	CASSLKAGRTDTQYF	TGTGCCAGCAGCTTGAAGGCAGGGAGGACAGATACGCAGTATTTT
TRBV7-6	TRBJ2-7	TRBD2	NA	CASSLDDHLAGGSYEQYF	TGTGCCAGCAGCTTAGATGACCACCTAGCGGGAGGGTCCTACGAGCAGTACTTC
TRBV6-8	TRBJ1-1	NA	NA	CASSYSNPAWRGTEAFF	TGTGCCAGCAGTTACTCGAACCCAGCCTGGAGGGGCACTGAAGCTTTCTTT
TRBV6-8	TRBJ2-7	NA	few	CASTQNTVAYEQYF	TGTGCCAGCACCCAAAATACAGTAGCCTACGAGCAGTACTTC